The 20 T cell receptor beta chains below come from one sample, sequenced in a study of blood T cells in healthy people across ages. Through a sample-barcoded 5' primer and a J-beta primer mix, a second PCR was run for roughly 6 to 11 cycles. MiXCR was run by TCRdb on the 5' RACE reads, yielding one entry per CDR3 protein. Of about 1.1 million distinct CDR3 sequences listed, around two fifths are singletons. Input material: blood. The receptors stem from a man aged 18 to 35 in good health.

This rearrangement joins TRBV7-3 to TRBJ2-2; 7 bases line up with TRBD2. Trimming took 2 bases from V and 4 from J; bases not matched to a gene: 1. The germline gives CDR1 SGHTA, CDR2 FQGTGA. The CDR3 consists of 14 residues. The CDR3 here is CASSLWGGTGELFF. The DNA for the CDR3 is TGTGCCAGCAGCTTATGGGGGGGCACCGGGGAGCTGTTTTTT. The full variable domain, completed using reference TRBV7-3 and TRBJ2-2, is GAGVSQTPSNKVTEKGKYVELRCDPISGHTALYWYRQSLGQGPEFLIYFQGTGAADDSGLPNDRFFAVRPEGSVSTLKIQRTERGDSAVYLCASSLWGGTGELFFGEGSRLTVL.

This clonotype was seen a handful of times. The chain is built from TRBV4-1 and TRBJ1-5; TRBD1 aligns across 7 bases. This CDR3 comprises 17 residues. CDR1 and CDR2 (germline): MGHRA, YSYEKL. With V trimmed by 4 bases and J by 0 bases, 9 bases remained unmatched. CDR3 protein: CASSPPGTDFSNQPQHF. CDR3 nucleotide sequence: TGCGCCAGCAGCCCACCTGGGACAGATTTTAGCAATCAGCCCCAGCATTTT.

Here the CDR3 reads CAIAGQLNQPQHF. CDR3 nucleotides: TGTGCCATTGCGGGACAGTTAAATCAGCCCCAGCATTTT. This sequence joins TRBV10-3 and TRBJ1-5, with 7 bases lining up with TRBD1. Trimming took 9 bases from V and 4 from J; bases not matched to a gene: 6. Germline assignment: CDR1 ENHRY and CDR2 SYGVKD. The CDR3 contains 13 residues.

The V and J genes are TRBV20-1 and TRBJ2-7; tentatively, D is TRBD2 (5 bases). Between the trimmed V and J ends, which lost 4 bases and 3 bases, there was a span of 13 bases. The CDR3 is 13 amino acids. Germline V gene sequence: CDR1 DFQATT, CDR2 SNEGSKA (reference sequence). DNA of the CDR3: TGCAGTGCTAAGGGCCAGGAGGTCTACGAGCAGTACTTC. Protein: CSAKGQEVYEQYF.

This CDR3 reads CASSLTRGNTEAFF. Here the CDR3 DNA reads TGTGCCAGCAGTTTAACTCGGGGGAACACTGAAGCTTTCTTT. This chain connects TRBV12-3 or TRBV12-4 to TRBJ1-1; D remains unclear. Trimming took 2 bases from V and 1 from J, leaving 8 bases between them. The CDR3 consists of 14 residues.

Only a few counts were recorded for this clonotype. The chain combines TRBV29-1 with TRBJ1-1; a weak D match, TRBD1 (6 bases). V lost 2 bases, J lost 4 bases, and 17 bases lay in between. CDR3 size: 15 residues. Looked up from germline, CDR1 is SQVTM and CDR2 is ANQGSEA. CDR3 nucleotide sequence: TGCAGCGTTGAATATCGGGCAGGCAGGGGCACTGAAGCTTTCTTT. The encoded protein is CSVEYRAGRGTEAFF.

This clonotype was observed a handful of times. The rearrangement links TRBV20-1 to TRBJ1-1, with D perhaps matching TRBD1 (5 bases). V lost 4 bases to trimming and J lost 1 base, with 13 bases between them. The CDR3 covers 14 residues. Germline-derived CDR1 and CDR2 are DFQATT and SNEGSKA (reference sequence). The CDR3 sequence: CSAKEGNWNTEAFF. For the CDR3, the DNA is TGCAGTGCTAAGGAGGGGAATTGGAACACTGAAGCTTTCTTT.

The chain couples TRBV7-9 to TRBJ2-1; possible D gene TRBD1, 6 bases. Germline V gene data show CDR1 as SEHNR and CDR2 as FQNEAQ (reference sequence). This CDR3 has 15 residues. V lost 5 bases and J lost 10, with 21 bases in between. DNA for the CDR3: TGTGCCAGCAGCCTTACAGGGACGGTAGCACCCGAGCAGTTCTTC. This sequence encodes CASSLTGTVAPEQFF.

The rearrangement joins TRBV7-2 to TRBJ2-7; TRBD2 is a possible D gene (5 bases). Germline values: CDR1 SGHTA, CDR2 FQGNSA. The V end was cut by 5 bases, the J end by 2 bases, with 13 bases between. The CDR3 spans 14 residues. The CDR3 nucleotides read TGTGCCAGCAGCCAACGGACTCCTACCTACGAGCAGTACTTC. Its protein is CASSQRTPTYEQYF.

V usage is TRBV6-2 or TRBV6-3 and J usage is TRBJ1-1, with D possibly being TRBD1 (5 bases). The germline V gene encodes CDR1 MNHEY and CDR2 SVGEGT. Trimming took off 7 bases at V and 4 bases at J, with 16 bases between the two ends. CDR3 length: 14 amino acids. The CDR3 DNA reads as TGTGCCAGCAATCCTACAGGTGAAGGCACTGAAGCTTTCTTT. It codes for CASNPTGEGTEAFF.

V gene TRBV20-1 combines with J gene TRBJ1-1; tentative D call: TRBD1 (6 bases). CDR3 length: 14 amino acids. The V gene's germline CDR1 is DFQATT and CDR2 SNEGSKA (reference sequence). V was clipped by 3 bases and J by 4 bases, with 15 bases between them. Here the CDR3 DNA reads TGCAGTGCTAGGCGGGGGGCGGGGAGCACTGAAGCTTTCTTT. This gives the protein CSARRGAGSTEAFF.

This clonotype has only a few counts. The chain's CDR3 is CSARGTSGDQETQYF. CDR3 sequence (DNA): TGCAGTGCTAGGGGGACTAGCGGTGATCAAGAGACCCAGTACTTC. The chain uses TRBV20-1 and TRBJ2-5, with 11 positions matching TRBD2. CDR3 length: 15 amino acids. Germline-derived CDR1 and CDR2 are DFQATT and SNEGSKA (reference sequence). V lost 3 bases, J lost 2 bases, and 5 bases stayed unmatched.

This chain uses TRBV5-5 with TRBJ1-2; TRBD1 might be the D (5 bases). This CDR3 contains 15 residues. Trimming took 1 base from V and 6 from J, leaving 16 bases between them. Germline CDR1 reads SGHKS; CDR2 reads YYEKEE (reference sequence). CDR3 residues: CASSLQGRAFDGYTF. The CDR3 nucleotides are TGTGCCAGCAGCTTGCAGGGACGGGCGTTTGATGGCTACACCTTC.

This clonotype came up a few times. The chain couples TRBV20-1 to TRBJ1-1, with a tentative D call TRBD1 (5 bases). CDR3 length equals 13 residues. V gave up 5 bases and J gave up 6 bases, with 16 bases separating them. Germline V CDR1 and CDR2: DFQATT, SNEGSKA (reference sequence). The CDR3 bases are TGCAGTGCTGGCCCCCCGCGGGGCCCTGAAGCTTTCTTT. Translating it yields CSAGPPRGPEAFF.

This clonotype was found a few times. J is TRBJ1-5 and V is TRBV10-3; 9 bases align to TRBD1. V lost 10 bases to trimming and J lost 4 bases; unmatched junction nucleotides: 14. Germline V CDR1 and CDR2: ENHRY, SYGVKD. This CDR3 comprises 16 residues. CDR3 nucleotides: TGTGCCACCTCACCCCAAGGACAGGGGCCTAATCAGCCCCAGCATTTT. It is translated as CATSPQGQGPNQPQHF.

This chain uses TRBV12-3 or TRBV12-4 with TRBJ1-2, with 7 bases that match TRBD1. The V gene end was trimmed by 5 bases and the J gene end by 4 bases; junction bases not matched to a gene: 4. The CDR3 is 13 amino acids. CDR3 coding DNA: TGTGCCAGCAGTCCAGGGGGAGTCTATGGCTACACCTTC. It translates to CASSPGGVYGYTF.

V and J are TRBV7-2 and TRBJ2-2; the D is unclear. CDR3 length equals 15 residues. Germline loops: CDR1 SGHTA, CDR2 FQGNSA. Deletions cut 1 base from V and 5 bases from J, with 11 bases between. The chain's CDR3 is CASSLVVASTGELFF. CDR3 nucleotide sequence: TGTGCCAGCAGCTTAGTTGTTGCGAGTACCGGGGAGCTGTTTTTT.

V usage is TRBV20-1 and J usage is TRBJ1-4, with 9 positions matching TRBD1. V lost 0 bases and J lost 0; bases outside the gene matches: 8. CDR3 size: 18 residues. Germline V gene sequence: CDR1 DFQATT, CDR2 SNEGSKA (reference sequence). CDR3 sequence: CSAREGDRAFATNEKLFF. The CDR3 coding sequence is TGCAGTGCTAGAGAGGGGGACAGGGCCTTTGCAACTAATGAAAAACTGTTTTTT.

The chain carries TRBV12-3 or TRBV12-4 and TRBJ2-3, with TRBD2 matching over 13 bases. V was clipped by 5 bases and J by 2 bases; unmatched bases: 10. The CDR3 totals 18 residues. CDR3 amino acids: CASSPMAGTSGVTDTQYF. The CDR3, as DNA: TGTGCCAGCAGTCCCATGGCCGGGACTAGCGGGGTCACAGATACGCAGTATTTT.

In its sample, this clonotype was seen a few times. The CDR3 reads CASSQDWQGRPEAFF. In DNA, the CDR3 is TGTGCCAGCAGCCAAGACTGGCAGGGGAGGCCTGAAGCTTTCTTT. The V call is TRBV3-1, the J call TRBJ1-1; D may be TRBD1 (6 bases). V dropped 0 bases and J dropped 6 bases, with 14 bases sitting between them. CDR3 size: 15 residues. From germline, CDR1 is LGHDT and CDR2 YNNKEL (reference sequence).